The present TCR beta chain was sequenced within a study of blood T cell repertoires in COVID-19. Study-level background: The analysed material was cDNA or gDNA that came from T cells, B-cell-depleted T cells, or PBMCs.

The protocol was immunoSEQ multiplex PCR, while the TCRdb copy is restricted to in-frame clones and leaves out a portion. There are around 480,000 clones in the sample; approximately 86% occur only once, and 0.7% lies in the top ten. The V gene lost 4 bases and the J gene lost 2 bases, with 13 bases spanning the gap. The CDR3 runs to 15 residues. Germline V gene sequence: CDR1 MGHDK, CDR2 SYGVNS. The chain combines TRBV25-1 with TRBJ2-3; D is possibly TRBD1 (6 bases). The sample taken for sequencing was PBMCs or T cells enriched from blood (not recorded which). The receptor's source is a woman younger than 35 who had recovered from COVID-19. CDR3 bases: TGTGCCAGCAGTGGACAGACAGGTTTCACAGATACGCAGTATTTT. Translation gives CASSGQTGFTDTQYF.